Listed below are T cell receptor beta chains from one sample, sequenced in a study of cytomegalovirus exposure and HLA in healthy donors. TCRdb keeps only in-frame clones here, not all; method: immunoSEQ multiplex PCR. This table holds 200,000 to 250,000 clones, around 85% found once. The sequenced sample consisted of PBMCs. The receptor source for this set is a man between 50 and 59 years old in good health and CMV-seronegative. The CDR3 runs from the conserved cysteine through the conserved F or W. Each record gives: J gene, V gene, clone size, D gene, CDR3 protein, CDR3 DNA. A D gene is named only where the DNA matches it firmly. Clone size is shown for a subset of rows, as once, few, many or a class of expanded clone.

TRBJ1-2 | TRBV5-1 | once | . | CASSLARGANYGYTF | TGCGCCAGCAGCTTGGCCCGCGGCGCTAACTATGGCTACACCTTC
TRBJ2-3 | TRBV19 | . | TRBD2 | CASSPGLASPKDTQYF | TGTGCCAGTAGCCCGGGACTAGCGTCCCCCAAGGATACGCAGTATTTT
TRBJ2-3 | TRBV4-1 | . | TRBD2 | CASSQFVGLQRESDTQYF | TGCGCCAGCAGCCAATTCGTGGGGCTTCAGCGGGAGTCAGATACGCAGTATTTT
TRBJ2-1 | TRBV30 | . | . | CAWSSSAYNEQFF | TGTGCCTGGAGTTCATCAGCCTACAATGAGCAGTTCTTC
TRBJ1-5 | TRBV28 | . | . | CASSFSRTGLNQPQHF | TGTGCCAGCAGTTTCTCGCGAACAGGTCTGAATCAGCCCCAGCATTTT
TRBJ1-5 | TRBV29-1 | . | TRBD1 | CSVRTGAQPQHF | TGCAGCGTTAGGACAGGGGCTCAGCCCCAGCATTTT
TRBJ2-5 | TRBV6-6 | . | TRBD2 | CASTRAGGMGTQYF | TGTGCCAGCACTCGAGCGGGAGGGATGGGGACCCAGTACTTC
TRBJ2-2 | TRBV7-9 | . | . | CASSLVGRNTGELFF | TGTGCCAGCAGCTTAGTGGGGCGGAACACCGGGGAGCTGTTTTTT
TRBJ2-1 | TRBV29-1 | . | TRBD2 | CSVVGTSDYSYNEQFF | TGCAGCGTTGTTGGGACTAGCGACTACTCCTACAATGAGCAGTTCTTC
TRBJ2-3 | TRBV5-3 | . | . | CASQGLDTQYF | TGTGCCAGTCAGGGATTGGATACGCAGTATTTT
TRBJ1-1 | TRBV29-1 | . | TRBD1 | CSVHSPPERGGNTEAFF | TGCAGCGTTCACTCTCCCCCCGAGCGAGGGGGCAACACTGAAGCTTTCTTT
TRBJ1-1 | TRBV29-1 | . | TRBD1 | CSVAQGDTEAFF | TGCAGCGTTGCTCAGGGGGACACTGAAGCTTTCTTT
TRBJ2-1 | TRBV19 | . | TRBD1 | CASSTLDREQEQFF | TGTGCCAGTAGTACACTCGACAGGGAGCAGGAGCAGTTCTTC
TRBJ2-7 | TRBV19 | few | . | CASSTDLQGSYEQYF | TGTGCCAGTAGTACCGACCTACAGGGCTCCTACGAGCAGTACTTC
TRBJ2-1 | TRBV30 | . | TRBD2 | CAWSGGGLAGPSSYNEQFF | TGTGCCTGGAGTGGTGGAGGACTAGCGGGTCCCAGCTCCTACAATGAGCAGTTCTTC
TRBJ1-1 | TRBV9 | . | . | CASSGEQGNTEAFF | TGTGCCAGCAGCGGAGAACAGGGGAACACTGAAGCTTTCTTT
TRBJ2-7 | TRBV18 | . | TRBD2 | CASSPVAGDGDEQYF | TGTGCCAGCTCACCGGTAGCGGGAGATGGGGACGAGCAGTACTTC
TRBJ2-7 | TRBV2 | few | TRBD2 | CASSTLAGFYEQYF | TGTGCCAGCAGTACGCTAGCGGGTTTCTACGAGCAGTACTTC
TRBJ2-3 | TRBV5-4 | . | . | CASSFRGGADTQYF | TGTGCCAGCAGCTTTAGGGGTGGTGCGGATACGCAGTATTTT
TRBJ2-7 | TRBV6-1 | . | . | CASSGLYEQYF | TGTGCCAGCAGTGGCCTCTACGAGCAGTACTTC
TRBJ2-3 | TRBV19 | once | . | CASSIAPRRRGLILYTDTQYF | TGTGCCAGTAGTATAGCCCCTCGAAGGAGGGGTCTAATCTTATACACAGATACGCAGTATTTT
TRBJ2-3 | TRBV5-1 | . | . | CASSLFGPPDTQYF | TGCGCCAGCAGCTTGTTCGGTCCTCCAGATACGCAGTATTTT
TRBJ2-7 | TRBV12-5 | . | . | CASGTGQSYEQYF | TGTGCTAGTGGTACCGGACAGTCCTACGAGCAGTACTTC
TRBJ2-7 | TRBV19 | . | . | CASSIAGANSYEQYF | TGTGCCAGTAGTATAGCTGGGGCAAACTCCTACGAGCAGTACTTC
TRBJ2-2 | TRBV6-5 | . | . | CASSYSTYGGGELFF | TGTGCCAGCAGTTACTCTACCTACGGGGGCGGGGAGCTGTTTTTT
TRBJ2-3 | TRBV7-9 | . | TRBD2 | CASSLPLAGELDTQYF | TGTGCCAGCAGCTTACCGCTAGCGGGAGAACTAGATACGCAGTATTTT
TRBJ2-7 | TRBV10-3 | . | TRBD1 | CAISPGQGSYEQYF | TGTGCCATCAGCCCGGGACAGGGTTCCTACGAGCAGTACTTC
TRBJ2-7 | TRBV28 | . | TRBD2 | CASSLWSSGSEQYF | TGTGCCAGCAGTTTATGGTCTAGCGGGTCCGAGCAGTACTTC
TRBJ1-5 | TRBV2 | few | . | CASSPGLPQHF | TGTGCCAGCAGTCCAGGACTGCCCCAGCATTTT
TRBJ2-1 | TRBV27 | . | TRBD2 | CASTASGAPSYNEQFF | TGTGCCAGCACCGCTAGCGGGGCCCCTTCCTACAATGAGCAGTTCTTC
TRBJ1-2 | TRBV5-1 | few | . | CASSLDRQVYGYTF | TGCGCCAGCAGCTTGGATAGACAGGTCTATGGCTACACCTTC
TRBJ1-5 | TRBV27 | . | . | CASGLNQPQHF | TGTGCCAGCGGCTTGAATCAGCCCCAGCATTTT
TRBJ2-5 | TRBV9 | . | TRBD1 | CASSGFGTGGETQYF | TGTGCCAGCAGCGGATTCGGGACAGGGGGCGAGACCCAGTACTTC
TRBJ2-7 | TRBV5-1 | . | . | CASSLMGPPSYEQYF | TGCGCCAGCAGCTTAATGGGGCCCCCCTCCTACGAGCAGTACTTC
TRBJ2-5 | TRBV5-1 | . | TRBD1 | CASSPQGQGIETQYF | TGCGCCAGCAGCCCTCAAGGACAGGGGATCGAGACCCAGTACTTC
TRBJ2-5 | TRBV9 | once | TRBD2 | CASSVGGRGGQTQYF | TGTGCCAGCAGCGTAGGAGGTCGGGGGGGGCAGACCCAGTACTTC
TRBJ2-1 | TRBV29-1 | few | TRBD2 | CSVRTSGRSSYNEQFF | TGCAGCGTCAGGACTAGCGGCCGGAGCTCCTACAATGAGCAGTTCTTC
TRBJ2-2 | TRBV6-6 | . | . | CASSLRTTTGELFF | TGTGCCAGCAGTTTAAGGACTACCACCGGGGAGCTGTTTTTT
TRBJ2-7 | TRBV5-1 | . | TRBD2 | CASSLEASGSSFYEQYF | TGCGCCAGCAGCTTGGAAGCTAGCGGGAGTAGTTTCTACGAGCAGTACTTC
TRBJ2-3 | TRBV5-4 | . | . | CASSPRRNHGTDTQYF | TGTGCCAGCAGCCCCCGGAGGAACCACGGCACAGATACGCAGTATTTT
TRBJ1-2 | TRBV2 | . | . | CASSEIQSNYGYTF | TGTGCCAGCAGTGAAATTCAGTCTAACTATGGCTACACCTTC
TRBJ1-4 | TRBV27 | . | . | CASSRSRTNEKLFF | TGTGCCAGCAGCCGAAGCCGAACTAATGAAAAACTGTTTTTT
TRBJ1-2 | TRBV5-4 | . | . | CASSLGQKANYGYTF | TGTGCCAGCAGCTTGGGTCAGAAAGCTAACTATGGCTACACCTTC